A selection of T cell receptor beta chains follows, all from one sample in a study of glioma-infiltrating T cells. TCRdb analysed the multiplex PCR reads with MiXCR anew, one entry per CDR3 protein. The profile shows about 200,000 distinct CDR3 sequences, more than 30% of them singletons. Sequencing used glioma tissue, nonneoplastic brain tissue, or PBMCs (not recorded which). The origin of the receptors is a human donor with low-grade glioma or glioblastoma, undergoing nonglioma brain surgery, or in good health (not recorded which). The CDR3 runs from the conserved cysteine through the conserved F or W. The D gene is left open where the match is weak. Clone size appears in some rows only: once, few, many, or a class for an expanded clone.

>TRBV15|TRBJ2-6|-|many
CATSRGRAASSGANVLTF
TGTGCCACCAGCAGAGGGCGGGCGGCGAGCTCTGGGGCCAACGTCCTGACTTTC
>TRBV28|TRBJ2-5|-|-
CVSSSLLRQETQYF
TGTGTTAGCAGTTCCCTACTCCGCCAAGAGACCCAGTACTTC
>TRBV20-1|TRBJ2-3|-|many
CSARDYDGSGGSSTDTQYF
TGCAGTGCTAGAGATTACGACGGGAGCGGAGGTTCTAGCACAGATACGCAGTATTTT
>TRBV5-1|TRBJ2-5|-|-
CASSGFLGPVVRETQYF
TGCGCCAGCAGCGGCTTCTTGGGGCCGGTCGTCCGAGAGACCCAGTACTTC
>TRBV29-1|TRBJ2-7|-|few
CSVEGRDTPDEQYF
TGCAGCGTTGAAGGCCGGGACACGCCCGACGAGCAGTACTTC
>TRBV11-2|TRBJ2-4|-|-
CASSFYICSAPRDGNIQYF
-
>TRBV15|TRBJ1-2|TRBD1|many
CATSRDLLGTGSNYGYTF
TGTGCCACCAGCAGAGATCTATTAGGGACAGGGTCGAACTATGGCTACACCTTC
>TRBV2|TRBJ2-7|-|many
CASSWDLYEQYF
TGTGCCAGCAGTTGGGACCTCTACGAGCAGTACTTC
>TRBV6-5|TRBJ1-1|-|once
CASSEGGVPEAFF
TGTGCCAGCAGTGAAGGCGGCGTGCCTGAAGCTTTCTTT
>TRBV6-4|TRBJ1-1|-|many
CAGGYPEAFF
TGTGCAGGGGGGTACCCAGAAGCTTTCTTT
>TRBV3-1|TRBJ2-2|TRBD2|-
CASSQDLPSGSQSGELFF
TGTGCCAGCAGCCAAGATCTGCCTAGCGGGAGTCAATCCGGGGAGCTGTTTTTT
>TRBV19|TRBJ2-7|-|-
CASSIGRAPMEQYF
TGTGCCAGTAGTATTGGCCGGGCCCCTATGGAGCAGTACTTC
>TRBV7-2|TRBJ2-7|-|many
CPRGPTSGYEQYF
TGTCCCCGGGGCCCTACCTCGGGCTACGAGCAGTACTTC
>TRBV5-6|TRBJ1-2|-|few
CASSELLRGSNYGYTF
TGTGCCAGCAGCGAGCTGCTCAGGGGATCTAACTATGGCTACACCTTC
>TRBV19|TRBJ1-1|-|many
CASTQWGRMGTEAFF
TGTGCCAGTACCCAGTGGGGGCGGATGGGCACTGAAGCTTTCTTT
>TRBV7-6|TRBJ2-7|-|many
CASSLEPDSNYEQYF
TGTGCCAGCAGCTTAGAACCGGACAGCAACTACGAGCAGTACTTC
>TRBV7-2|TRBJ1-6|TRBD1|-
CASSSMGQGPGYSPLHF
TGTGCCAGCAGCTCGATGGGACAGGGCCCCGGTTATTCACCCCTCCACTTT